The text below deals with one T cell receptor (beta chain). Per the study methods: Reference gene primer amplification gave estimated nucleated cell counts. Data came from immunoSEQ multiplex PCR; TCRdb stores just in-frame clones and leaves some out. V and J calls and clone size are those listed in that table; D and trimming were worked out from the DNA. The sample comprises about 180,000 clones, about 85% of which are singletons, and roughly 18% rests with the top ten. Those enrolled in Seattle joined during active infection and were followed longitudinally afterward. Germline CDR1 and CDR2: SQVTM and ANQGSEA. V was clipped by 4 bases and J by 7 bases; unmatched bases: 3. The CDR3 contains 13 residues. The source of the sample is a study of blood T cell repertoires in COVID-19. About the study: COVID-19 samples, acute and convalescent, were from the United States, Italy and Spain. PBMCs, B-cell-depleted T cells, or T cells provided the cDNA or gDNA that made up the material.

Sequencing was performed on peripheral blood. This clonotype was sampled from a person aged 65 to 79 with COVID-19, enrolled during active disease. The chain joins TRBV29-1 to TRBJ1-4; 10 bases agree with TRBD1. In nucleotides, the CDR3 is TGCAGCGTTGGGCGGACAGGGGGTGAAAAACTGTTTTTT. Amino acids: CSVGRTGGEKLFF.